These T cell receptor beta chains were read from a single sample in a study of OX40 agonist ivuxolimab in advanced cancers. Repertoires were generated with immunoSEQ multiplex PCR, while TCRdb's copy carries only in-frame clones and drops some. The sample yields 40,000 to 45,000 clones, about four fifths seen once. The material was CD4+ or CD8+ T cells sorted from blood, obtained in a trial of the OX40 agonist ivuxolimab. All receptors come from an adult with an advanced solid tumor such as melanoma, head and neck, liver or kidney cancer. The CDR3 runs from the conserved cysteine through the conserved F or W. Each record gives: J gene, V gene, CDR3 protein.

TRBJ2-5 | TRBV6-6 | CASSSPASGRETQYF
TRBJ2-1 | TRBV11-2 | CASVQLAGSSEQFF
TRBJ2-1 | TRBV11-2 | CASSLNPQTLYNEQFF
TRBJ1-2 | TRBV28 | CASSPTNLRGYTF
TRBJ2-3 | TRBV2 | CASSERRLANTDTQYF
TRBJ2-3 | TRBV10-3 | CAISESVGTADTQYF
TRBJ2-3 | TRBV4-2 | CASSQEPSGRRPDTQYF
TRBJ1-2 | TRBV10-3 | CAISEITAYGYTF
TRBJ1-3 | TRBV6-6 | CASSNGQGASGNTIYF
TRBJ1-1 | TRBV29-1 | CSAGRANTEAFF
TRBJ2-2 | TRBV18 | CASSPSASGQNTGELFF
TRBJ1-3 | TRBV15 | CATSRATGGGNTIYF
TRBJ2-3 | TRBV2 | CASRAGLAGEADTQYF
TRBJ1-3 | TRBV4-3 | CASSQETGPGNTIYF
TRBJ2-2 | TRBV5-8 | CASSSGGYSNTGELFF
TRBJ2-2 | TRBV9 | CASSVGDIYTGELFF